This T cell receptor (beta chain) is drawn from a study of shared clonotypes between healthy human individuals. Findings and caveats of the study: Among donors, clonotype sharing was expected to be affected by sequencing depth.

TCRdb's table, derived via immunoSEQ multiplex PCR, lists solely in-frame clones and lacks some. The table shows 450,000 to 700,000 clones, with nearly 97% occurring only once. Terminally differentiated effector memory CD45RA+ cells were left out of the naive CD8 fraction, which was CD45RO-negative and positively selected for CCR7. A remark on this clone: Its target is unknown.

CDR1 SGHRS and CDR2 YFSETQ come from the germline V gene. CDR3 length equals 16 residues. Trimming took 2 bases from V and 5 from J; bases not matched to a gene: 6. The sequenced sample consisted of naive CD8+ T cells sorted from blood. The TCR comes from a woman aged 25 to 45 in good health. The chain links TRBV5-1 to TRBJ2-2; 10 bases agree with TRBD2. The CDR3 reads CASSFTSGMGTGELFF. The CDR3 bases are TGCGCCAGCAGCTTTACTAGCGGGATGGGGACCGGGGAGCTGTTTTTT.